Below, one T cell receptor (beta chain) is given with its context. This clonotype occurred many times. Its antigen is not yet known. One base away there is no much larger clone; base qualities are not given. The sample comes from a study of T cells in Graves' hyperthyroidism and ophthalmopathy (dated by TCRdb to between 2019 and 2020). For context, the study as a whole: Peripheral blood was collected at initial diagnosis, before any treatment. To identify distinguishing TCR V-J signatures, a discovery cohort of around 98 patients was used, comprising 43 with Graves' ophthalmopathy and some 60 with stable Graves' hyperthyroidism. An independent validation cohort of 18 to 20 hyperthyroidism patients and approximately 17 patients who later progressed to ophthalmopathy tested prospective prediction of ophthalmopathy. The roughly 91 discovery patients were randomly split 7:3 into training and test sets. The study also compared thyroid tissue and blood T-cell repertoires from a handful of Graves' hyperthyroidism patients. After blood sampling, hyperthyroidism patients were treated with methimazole at a starting dose of 30 mg daily, and ophthalmopathy patients were treated with high-dose intravenous methylprednisolone. The paper reports TCR Vbeta CDR3 sequencing of some 140 peripheral blood samples: around 45 ophthalmopathy, about 75 hyperthyroidism and some 17 progressor patients. General conclusions and limits of the study: Sample size was not statistically predetermined, and blinding of investigators to group allocation was not performed. A model built on a 13 V-J signature distinguished ophthalmopathy from stable hyperthyroidism, reaching roughly 88% sensitivity and around 82% specificity in cross-validation and 80%/75% in testing. Blood samples also contained most of the expanded thyroid clonotypes (frequency above 0.001), which suggests that blood repertoires may reflect thyroid immune responses. During validation, the model predicted progression to ophthalmopathy a median of around 6 months ahead of onset, with almost 71% sensitivity and 72% to 80% specificity.

In the ophthalmopathy patients, disease was moderately to severely active, with a Clinical Activity Score of 3 or more, a NOSPECS grade of 4 or more, and a duration of less than 3 months. Exclusion was applied to patients with uncontrolled infections, other autoimmune diseases, pregnancy or lactation. Diagnoses were based on clinical symptoms, serum thyroxine and TRAb, thyroid ultrasound and orbital computed tomography. Ficoll-Paque density gradient centrifugation was used to isolate PBMCs from 9.5 to 10 ml of fresh peripheral blood. Trizol reagent was used to extract total RNA, and RNA quality was then checked on an Agilent 2100 Bioanalyzer. CDR1 is given as MDHEN and CDR2 as SYDVKM, both from the germline V gene. The CDR3 goes from the cysteine to the phenylalanine over 14 residues. Of all the DNA, just the CDR3 is kept, 42 bases in frame from base 1. Between the V and J ends, shortened by 5 bases and 2 bases respectively, the junction contains 13 bases.

TCR beta CDR3 regions were amplified from RNA transcripts. The TCR CDR3 was subjected to a first round of RT-PCR using the HTBI primer set and the Qiagen OneStep RT-PCR kit. Libraries were constructed in a second round of multiplex PCR, after which size selection and purification were performed. Paired-end sequencing of the libraries was performed with 100 bp reads on an Illumina HiSeq2000. From the authors' description of their analysis: Raw data were processed with SOAPnuke, discarding reads with adapters, uncalled bases, mean Phred below 15, or no exact constant-primer or identifier match. High-quality paired reads were merged using COPE v1.2.5, and each unique nucleotide sequence was defined as a clonotype. MiTCR v1.1 was used to align the clonotypes against IMGT TRBV, TRBD and TRBJ reference segments. The analysis was restricted to V-J combinations with a frequency above 0.0001, which together covered 99% to 99.2% of the repertoires. The TCS score was defined as F50 (clonal expansion) divided by E x V (chaos), with BLOSUM62-based TCRdist calculated between CDR3 peptides within each V-J. Welch's t-statistics and random forest reduced fewer than 600 V-J features to about 13, which were used in a naive Bayes classifier (R e1071). TCRdb passed the public sequencing reads through fastp at Q25 and MiXCR, retaining productive beta sequences. Each entry is one CDR3 protein sequence, shown with its most common DNA and genes. The V and J calls were determined by TCRdb, not by the authors. Recorded for this sample are approximately 490,000 distinct CDR3 sequences; roughly 23% of them occurred a single time. The ten largest clones add up to approximately 54% of the sample.

The rearranged chain carries TRBV28 and TRBJ2-7, with an unclear D gene assignment. The sequenced sample consisted of blood. The receptor comes from a woman in her seventies with Graves' ophthalmopathy. CDR3 loop: CASSPTWGTYEQYF. The bases are TGTGCCAGCAGTCCGACTTGGGGAACCTACGAGCAGTACTTC.